The 2 T cell receptor beta chains below all came from one sample that was sequenced in a study of T cell repertoires in cytomegalovirus infection. A single record per CDR3 protein comes from TCRdb applying MiXCR to the reads. The data contain some 590,000 distinct CDR3 sequences, about 39% of them singletons. No antigen has been assigned to these receptors. Sequences were derived from cultured PBMCs, sampled from culture after CMV antigen stimulation. Source of these receptors: a human donor in good health (CMV status not recorded). Some clones in this sample may be carry-over from other donors' samples.

The V gene is TRBV3-1, the J gene TRBJ1-2; D is possibly TRBD1 (6 bases). V was shortened by 3 bases and J by 4 bases, with 18 bases between the two germline ends. This CDR3 comprises 16 residues. The germline V gene encodes CDR1 LGHDT and CDR2 YNNKEL (reference sequence). CDR3 sequence (DNA): TGTGCCAGCAGCCAGGGGGGGGGCAGCCTGGGCTATGGCTACACCTTC. Its protein product is CASSQGGGSLGYGYTF.

The gene calls are TRBV7-2 and TRBJ2-5, with D perhaps matching TRBD2 (6 bases). Between the trimmed V and J ends, which lost 3 bases and 1 base, there was a span of 15 bases. Per the germline V gene, CDR1 is SGHTA and CDR2 is FQGNSA. There are 16 residues in the CDR3. The CDR3: CASSFHGGSTQETQYF. The DNA of the CDR3 is TGTGCCAGCAGCTTCCACGGGGGATCGACCCAAGAGACCCAGTACTTC. The entire variable domain, with the rest obtained from reference TRBV7-2 and TRBJ2-5, is as follows: GAGVSQSPSNKVTEKGKDVELRCDPISGHTALYWYRQSLGQGLEFLIYFQGNSAPDKSGLPSDRFSAERTGGSVSTLTIQRTQQEDSAVYLCASSFHGGSTQETQYFGPGTRLLVL.